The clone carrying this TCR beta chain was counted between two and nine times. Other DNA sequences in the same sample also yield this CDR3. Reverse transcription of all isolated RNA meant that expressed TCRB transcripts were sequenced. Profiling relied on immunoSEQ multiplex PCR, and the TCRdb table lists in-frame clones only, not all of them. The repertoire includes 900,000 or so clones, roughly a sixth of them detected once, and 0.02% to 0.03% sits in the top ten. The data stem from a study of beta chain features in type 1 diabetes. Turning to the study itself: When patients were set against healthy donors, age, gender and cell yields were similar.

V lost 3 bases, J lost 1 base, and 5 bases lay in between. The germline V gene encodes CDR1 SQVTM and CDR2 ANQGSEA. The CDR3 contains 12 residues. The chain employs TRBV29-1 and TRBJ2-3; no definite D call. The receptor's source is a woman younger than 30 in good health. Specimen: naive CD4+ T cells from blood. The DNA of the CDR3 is TGCAGCGTTGATGGCGGCACAGATACGCAGTATTTT. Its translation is CSVDGGTDTQYF.